This TCR beta chain was recovered during a study of glioma-infiltrating T cells after dendritic cell vaccination (dated by TCRdb to the mid-2010s). Turning to the overall study: The cohort included some 15 glioblastoma patients drawn from Phase I and II dendritic cell vaccination trials, of whom 9 were newly diagnosed and 6 had recurrent disease. Between the early 2000s and the early 2010s, the patients were given dendritic cell vaccination pulsed with autologous tumor lysate. The vaccine was prepared from monocyte-derived dendritic cells that were cultured for approximately seven days with IL-4 and GM-CSF and then pulsed overnight with autologous tumor lysate. Each patient got three intradermal injections of the dendritic cell vaccine, spaced at biweekly intervals, in the arm below the axilla. Deep sequencing of TCR beta CDR3 regions was used to quantify tumor-infiltrating lymphocyte content and compare tumor and blood repertoires in dendritic cell-vaccinated glioblastoma patients. TCR sequencing metrics, including TIL content and tumor-blood repertoire overlap, were correlated with survival after dendritic cell vaccination.

As for this clone: It has no known antigen specificity. Base qualities were left out, and no much larger clone turns up one base away.

The immunoSEQ assay amplified TCRB CDR3 regions from 2 micrograms of genomic DNA, or from all available DNA when less than that amount was available. The multiplex PCR relied on 60 forward primers for TCR V beta segments and 13 reverse primers for J beta segments. To estimate reads per starting template, synthetic control templates were spiked into each sample at limiting dilution. Reads of 87 bp were generated by sequencing on the Illumina HiSeq System. In the source study's methods: PCR and sequencing errors were removed by a nearest neighbor algorithm that merged closely related sequences. TCR overlap was defined as the percentage of unique tumor TCR beta sequences that were also found in the peripheral blood of the same patient. The table comes from immuneACCESS by way of TCRdb, which keeps in-frame sequences with V and J called. Part of the clones is missing from these tables; in studies checked, under half for an unresolved V gene and the rest for unknown reasons. V and J calls and clone size are those listed in that table; D and trimming were worked out from the DNA. The sample table lists more than 95,000 clones, 90% of them with a count of one. The ten largest clones represent roughly 3% of the sample.

The time point label, read with the paper, signifies: after dendritic cell vaccination, including at tumor progression/relapse. Patients were selected on the basis of adequate residual fresh-frozen tumor tissue and more than two years of available survival data. None of the glioblastoma patients carried an isocitrate dehydrogenase mutation, although molecular status otherwise varied. PBMC were collected before vaccination, two weeks after the third vaccination, and at tumor progression if progression occurred. The Qiagen DNeasy Blood extraction Kit was used for extraction of genomic DNA. General findings and caveats noted by the study authors: The response model built on TCR overlap across three groups was characterized as speculative, with prospective validation still needed. After dendritic cell vaccination, a higher estimated pretreatment TIL content predicted longer time to progression and overall survival. No direct relationship between TCR clonality and survival was found, suggesting a diverse polyclonal response may matter. The cohort was small and heterogeneous, only a few patients had full blood and tumor sets, and even fewer had initial-recurrent tumor pairs.

CDR1 is given as SEHNR and CDR2 as FQNEAQ, both from the germline V gene (reference sequence). Compared with germline, V lacks 5 bases and J lacks 7 bases; bases without a gene match: 4. The CDR3 has 13 amino acids, counting the end cysteine and phenylalanine. The kept DNA is CDR3 alone, 39 bases in frame from the first base. The origin of this receptor is a human donor with glioblastoma. The chain was built from TRBV7-9 and TRBJ2-7, and 11 bases in between align with TRBD1. The starting material was blood, obtained after dendritic cell vaccination. The DNA is as follows: TGTGCCAGCAGCCCTGGGACAGGGGGTGAGCAGTACTTC. Its protein product is CASSPGTGGEQYF.